This entry is about one T cell receptor beta chain. The data are from a study of OX40 agonist ivuxolimab in advanced cancers. Germline V gives CDR1 SGHVS, CDR2 FQNEAQ. The CDR3 loop spans 17 amino acids. V shed 4 bases and J shed 4 bases, with 17 bases lying between them. The data were produced by immunoSEQ multiplex PCR, yet TCRdb's version contains in-frame clones alone and is incomplete. The table lists 65,000 to 85,000 clones, 65% to 90% of them singletons. The sample here was CD4+ or CD8+ T cells sorted from blood, taken in a trial of the OX40 agonist ivuxolimab. V usage is TRBV7-8 and J usage is TRBJ1-6; D remains ambiguous. The TCR sequence derives from an adult with an advanced solid tumor such as melanoma, head and neck, liver or kidney cancer. Written as DNA, the CDR3 is TGTGCCAGCAGCTCCGGCGCGAGTGGTCGGTATAATTCACCCCTCCACTTT. This codes for CASSSGASGRYNSPLHF.